This T cell receptor beta chain was profiled in a study of lymphopenia after photon versus proton radiotherapy. The CDR3 extends over 15 amino acids. Trimming took 4 bases from V and 1 from J, leaving 9 bases between them. Germline V gene data show CDR1 as SGHNT and CDR2 as YYREEE (reference sequence). Method: immunoSEQ multiplex PCR; TCRdb's copy keeps in-frame clones and lacks some. The sample shows tens of thousands of clones, around 85% of them seen only once. The genes are TRBV5-4 and TRBJ2-6, with D perhaps TRBD2 (6 bases). Source: peripheral blood, taken from a patient treated with photon-based radiotherapy. This receptor was obtained from a man aged 40-50 years with gastric cancer. This chain's CDR3 is CASSPGTSGANVLTF. CDR3 in DNA: TGTGCCAGCAGCCCTGGGACTTCTGGGGCCAACGTCCTGACTTTC.